These T cell receptor beta chains were read from a single sample in a study of T-cell memory formation after mild COVID-19. TCRdb reanalysed the 5' RACE reads using MiXCR and keeps one entry per CDR3 protein. The sample lists about 390,000 distinct CDR3 sequences; about 16% were seen once. The specimen sequenced was PBMCs or a T cell subset sorted from them (not recorded which). Every receptor here comes from a young man who had mild COVID-19 (a few samples of this study predate the infection). Cell type and time point are not known. CDR3s include the opening cysteine and the closing phenylalanine or tryptophan. D genes are given only for firm matches. Only some rows state a clone size, as once, few, many or a class for expanded clones.

>-|TRBV18|TRBJ1-3|15|few
TGTGCCAGCTCACCCCGGACGGAAGCTGGAAACACCATATATTTT
CASSPRTEAGNTIYF
>TRBD1|TRBV24-1|TRBJ2-2|15|few
TGTGCCACCAGTGATCCGGGACAGGACACCGGGGAGCTGTTTTTT
CATSDPGQDTGELFF
>-|TRBV2|TRBJ2-7|12|-
TGTGCCAGCAGTGAACAGGGCGGCGAGCAGTACTTC
CASSEQGGEQYF
>TRBD1|TRBV20-1|TRBJ2-3|12|few
TGCAGTGAACAGGGGGCCGGAGATACGCAGTATTTT
CSEQGAGDTQYF
>TRBD1|TRBV5-1|TRBJ1-5|15|-
TGCGCCAGCAGCTTGGAGGGGGCGAGCAATCAGCCCCAGCATTTT
CASSLEGASNQPQHF
>TRBD1|TRBV2|TRBJ2-3|15|-
TGTGCCAGCGGTCCCAGGGGGAATTCAGCAGATACGCAGTATTTT
CASGPRGNSADTQYF
>TRBD1|TRBV5-1|TRBJ1-1|15|few
TGCGCCAGCAGCTTCAGAAGACAGGGGGCCACTGAAGCTTTCTTT
CASSFRRQGATEAFF
>-|TRBV27|TRBJ1-2|16|-
TGTGCCAGCAGTATCGGACGGAGGGACATATTCCGTGGCTACACCTTC
CASSIGRRDIFRGYTF
>TRBD2|TRBV20-1|TRBJ2-3|16|few
TGCAGTGCTAGAGGGGTGGAGCGGGGGAGCACAGATACGCAGTATTTT
CSARGVERGSTDTQYF
>TRBD2|TRBV30|TRBJ2-3|14|-
TGTGCCTGGACCCCTCTAGCGGACACAGATACGCAGTATTTT
CAWTPLADTDTQYF
>TRBD1|TRBV11-2|TRBJ2-2|14|few
TGTGCCAGCAGCCCGACAGGGGCGGCCGGGGAGCTGTTTTTT
CASSPTGAAGELFF
>TRBD1|TRBV5-1|TRBJ2-2|15|many
TGCGCCAGCAGCTCCGCGGGACAGGGAACCGGGGAGCTGTTTTTT
CASSSAGQGTGELFF
>TRBD1|TRBV9|TRBJ1-1|19|-
TGTGCCAGCAGCGTAGGGATAGGGGACAGGGGCAGCGAGAACACTGAAGCTTTCTTT
CASSVGIGDRGSENTEAFF
>-|TRBV7-9|TRBJ2-3|15|few
TGTGCCAGCAGCCCCGTTTATCTAAACACAGATACGCAGTATTTT
CASSPVYLNTDTQYF
>TRBD1|TRBV4-3|TRBJ1-2|13|few
TGCGCCAGCAGCCCAATCGACAGGGCTGGCTACACCTTC
CASSPIDRAGYTF
>-|TRBV5-1|TRBJ1-1|15|few
TGCGCCAGCAGCGATGAGGCGGGGGCCGGGACTGAAGCTTTCTTT
CASSDEAGAGTEAFF
>-|TRBV4-3|TRBJ2-5|14|-
TGCGCCAGCAGCCAGGGAGGAGTAGCGGCAGCAAAGTACTTC
CASSQGGVAAAKYF
>-|TRBV6-2/TRBV6-3|TRBJ2-6|15|many
TGTGCCAGCAGTTATAGCAGCTCTGGGGCCAACGTCCTGACTTTC
CASSYSSSGANVLTF
>-|TRBV20-1|TRBJ1-2|14|-
TGCAGTGCTAGAGAGGACCGTTCTAACTATGGCTACACCTTC
CSAREDRSNYGYTF
>-|TRBV7-7|TRBJ2-2|17|many
TGTGCCAGCAGCTTAGCCCCCGGGGGGCAGAGCACCGGGGAGCTGTTTTTT
CASSLAPGGQSTGELFF
>-|TRBV4-3|TRBJ2-1|16|few
TGCGCCAGCAGCCAAGATAAGAGGGGATCCTACAATGAGCAGTTCTTC
CASSQDKRGSYNEQFF
>-|TRBV28|TRBJ1-5|11|few
TGTGCCAGCCAGGGTAATCAGCCCCAGCATTTT
CASQGNQPQHF
>-|TRBV12-3/TRBV12-4|TRBJ1-1|13|-
TGTGCCAGCAGTTTAAACGGCCAGACTGAAGCTTTCTTT
CASSLNGQTEAFF
>-|TRBV20-1|TRBJ2-5|13|-
TGCAGTGCTAGGGGAAGGGGAGGAGAGACCCAGTACTTC
CSARGRGGETQYF
>-|TRBV29-1|TRBJ1-1|13|-
TGCAGCGTAGCATCGGGGACGAACACTGAAGCTTTCTTT
CSVASGTNTEAFF
>-|TRBV4-1|TRBJ1-1|15|few
TGCGCCAGCAGCCAAGTAGGGGCAGCGGACACTGAAGCTTTCTTT
CASSQVGAADTEAFF
>-|TRBV6-5|TRBJ2-1|16|-
TGTGCCAGCAGTTCGCCCGGCTCCCCTTCCTACAATGAGCAGTTCTTC
CASSSPGSPSYNEQFF
>-|TRBV27|TRBJ2-5|15|few
TGTGCCAGCAGTTTCAGGCGGGGGCAGGGGGAGACCCAGTACTTC
CASSFRRGQGETQYF
>TRBD1|TRBV5-1|TRBJ2-3|14|many
TGCGCCAGCAGCCGCGACAGGGGAGGAGATACGCAGTATTTT
CASSRDRGGDTQYF
>-|TRBV12-3/TRBV12-4|TRBJ1-1|13|few
TGTGCCAGCAGTTACGCAGGGGCCACTGAAGCTTTCTTT
CASSYAGATEAFF
>-|TRBV3-1|TRBJ1-1|13|few
TGTGCCAGCAGCCAAGGGCTCAGTACTGAAGCTTTCTTT
CASSQGLSTEAFF
>TRBD2|TRBV12-3/TRBV12-4|TRBJ2-4|15|-
TGTGCCAGCAGTGACCGCAGCGGGGAGAAAAACATTCAGTACTTC
CASSDRSGEKNIQYF
>-|TRBV7-9|TRBJ1-6|15|-
TGTGCCAGCAGCTTTCCGAGCTCCTATAATTCACCCCTCCACTTT
CASSFPSSYNSPLHF
>TRBD1|TRBV2|TRBJ1-3|16|-
TGTGCCAGCAGCCCCGGGACAGGGACTACTGGAAACACCATATATTTT
CASSPGTGTTGNTIYF
>TRBD1|TRBV7-9|TRBJ2-5|11|-
TGTGCCAGCAGCTCGACAGGGGCGACGTACTTC
CASSSTGATYF
>TRBD1|TRBV4-3|TRBJ1-1|16|-
TGCGCCAGCAGCCTCACATTTTGGGACAGGCTCACTGAAGCTTTCTTT
CASSLTFWDRLTEAFF
>-|TRBV18|TRBJ2-3|15|-
TGTGCCAGCTCACCATCGGGACCCGGGGTAGATACGCAGTATTTT
CASSPSGPGVDTQYF